Following are 5 T cell receptor beta chains from one sample sequenced in a study of T cell repertoires in cytomegalovirus infection. In TCRdb, the reads were re-called with MiXCR into one record per CDR3 protein. The table includes roughly 45,000 distinct CDR3 sequences, more than 20% detected once. For these receptors, no antigen is known. The sequencing input was PBMCs, sequenced either directly or after in vitro stimulation (not recorded which). These receptors were taken from a human donor in good health (CMV status not recorded). Some clones in this sample may be carry-over from other donors' samples.

This clonotype rates as medium-sized. This rearrangement joins TRBV4-1 to TRBJ1-3; no clear D gene. The CDR3 consists of 13 residues. From germline, CDR1 is MGHRA and CDR2 YSYEKL. The V end lost 0 bases, the J end lost 7 bases, and 7 bases lay between the germline ends. CDR3: CASSQDGRNTIYF. The CDR3 nucleotides are TGCGCCAGCAGCCAAGATGGGCGGAACACCATATATTTT.

This clonotype was seen a handful of times. The chain carries TRBV6-4 and TRBJ2-3, with D possibly being TRBD1 or TRBD2 (5 bases each). Germline CDR1 reads MRHNA; CDR2 reads SNTAGT. Trimming took off 4 bases at V and 14 bases at J, with 16 bases between the two ends. CDR3 length: 12 amino acids. The CDR3 bases are TGTGCCAGCAGTGCTCGGGGACCCGATCGGTATTTT. Its translation: CASSARGPDRYF.

This clonotype has only one observation. The chain has TRBV11-2 and TRBJ2-1; 10 bases fit TRBD2. This CDR3 spans 15 amino acids. Germline V CDR1 and CDR2: SGHAT, FQNNGV. V shed 0 bases, J shed 10 bases, and the junction held 6 bases outside the gene matches. The CDR3 sequence is CASSLDGLAGDEQFF. CDR3 DNA: TGTGCCAGCAGCTTAGATGGGCTAGCGGGAGACGAGCAGTTCTTC.

A few counts support this clonotype. The V call is TRBV12-3 or TRBV12-4, the J call TRBJ2-7, with a weak D call TRBD1 (6 bases). CDR3 length: 12 amino acids. V lost 6 bases and J 3 bases, leaving 9 bases between the germline ends. CDR3 residues: CASRTDSYEQYF. CDR3 in DNA: TGTGCCAGCAGAACGGACAGCTACGAGCAGTACTTC.

This clonotype was recorded a few times. J is TRBJ2-3 and V is TRBV20-1; the D call may be TRBD1 or TRBD2 (5 bases each). V was cut by 6 bases and J by 4 bases, with 17 bases left in between. This CDR3 has 14 residues. From germline, CDR1 is DFQATT and CDR2 SNEGSKA (reference sequence). In DNA, the CDR3 is TGCAGTGCCCTCGGGATCCGGGGCGCAGATACGCAGTATTTT. Protein: CSALGIRGADTQYF.